These 13 T cell receptor beta chains were all obtained from the same sample, sequenced in a study of T cells in Graves' hyperthyroidism and ophthalmopathy. The investigators amplified TCR beta CDR3 regions from RNA transcripts. First-round RT-PCR of the TCR CDR3 relied on the HTBI primer set. TCRdb used MiXCR to reprocess the multiplex PCR reads, holding one entry per CDR3 protein. Of hundreds of thousands of distinct CDR3 sequences in the sample, roughly 15% are singletons; the top ten hold approximately 4.3%. The sequenced sample consisted of blood. All receptors come from a woman aged 35 to 49 with Graves' ophthalmopathy.

This clonotype was picked up many times. The chain has TRBV27 and TRBJ2-7; TRBD2 agrees at 16 bases. The germline V gene has CDR1 MNHEY and CDR2 SMNVEV (reference sequence). This CDR3 has 18 amino acids. V shed 4 bases, J shed 2 bases, and the junction held 8 bases outside the gene matches. In nucleotides, the CDR3 is TGTGCCAGCAGTTCGATCCCGGGACTAGCGGGAGGGCCCTACGAGCAGTACTTC. The encoded protein is CASSSIPGLAGGPYEQYF.

This clonotype was observed many times. The chain employs TRBV20-1 and TRBJ2-7, with 7 bases that match TRBD2. CDR3 length equals 16 residues. After removal of 0 bases from V and 0 bases from J, the junction contained 8 bases not matched to a gene. CDR1 DFQATT and CDR2 SNEGSKA come from the germline V gene (reference sequence). CDR3 protein: CSARDSGPRRSYEQYF. Written as DNA, the CDR3 is TGCAGTGCTAGAGATAGCGGGCCCCGACGCTCCTACGAGCAGTACTTC.

This clonotype was found many times. In nucleotides, the CDR3 is TGTGCCAGCAGTTTTGGGCAGGGGGCTTATTCACCCCTCCACTTT. Translated: CASSFGQGAYSPLHF. The chain uses TRBV12-3 or TRBV12-4 and TRBJ1-6; 8 positions match TRBD1. The length of the CDR3 is 15 residues. With 3 bases clipped from V and 8 bases from J, the junction kept 6 bases outside the gene matches.

This clonotype came up many times. The CDR3 sequence: CASSEATQGTGELFF. CDR3 in DNA: TGTGCCAGCAGTGAAGCGACCCAGGGGACCGGGGAGCTGTTTTTT. The chain uses TRBV2 and TRBJ2-2; the D gene is possibly TRBD1 (6 bases). CDR1 and CDR2 from the germline V gene are SNHLY and FYNNEI. The CDR3 runs to 15 residues. The V end was cut by 0 bases, the J end by 5 bases, with 10 bases between.

This clonotype was seen many times. V usage is TRBV30 and J usage is TRBJ2-5, with TRBD2 identical over 13 bases. Germline assignment: CDR1 GTSNPN and CDR2 SVGIG (reference sequence). The V and J ends lost 8 bases and 5 bases, in that order; junction bases with no gene match: 11. This CDR3 has 15 residues. The CDR3: CAGGTSGVPMETQYF. Written as DNA, the CDR3 is TGTGCCGGAGGGACTAGCGGGGTCCCAATGGAGACCCAGTACTTC.

This clonotype appeared many times. This chain uses TRBV19 with TRBJ2-7; 16 bases line up with TRBD2. This CDR3 contains 14 residues. J gave up 2 bases and V 9 bases, and 1 base lay outside the gene matches. The germline V gene has CDR1 LNHDA and CDR2 SQIVND (reference sequence). CDR3 nucleotide sequence: TGTGCCAGCGGGACTAGCGGGAGGGCCTACGAGCAGTACTTC. The encoded protein is CASGTSGRAYEQYF.

The rearrangement uses TRBV4-1 and TRBJ1-1; TRBD1 matches 7 bases. V was pared by 1 base and J by 4 bases, with 3 bases of the junction left unmatched. Germline V gene data show CDR1 as MGHRA and CDR2 as YSYEKL. The CDR3 is 14 amino acids. In DNA form, the CDR3 reads TGCGCCAGCAGCCAAGCAAGGGGGCTCACTGAAGCTTTCTTT. Translated: CASSQARGLTEAFF.

This clonotype has a count of ten or more. The CDR3 sequence: CASRSGQGIGEQYF. The DNA for the CDR3 is TGTGCCAGCAGGTCTGGACAGGGTATAGGCGAGCAGTACTTC. The V and J genes are TRBV6-1 and TRBJ2-7; 8 bases are a match to TRBD1. From germline, CDR1 is MNHNS and CDR2 SASEGT. Trimming removed 6 bases from V and 6 bases from J; junction bases left unmatched: 10. The CDR3 sequence is 14 residues long.

Many counts were recorded for this clonotype. The genes are TRBV30 and TRBJ2-7; 7 bases match TRBD2. CDR1 GTSNPN and CDR2 SVGIG come from the germline V gene (reference sequence). V lost 0 bases to trimming and J lost 2 bases; unmatched junction nucleotides: 4. The CDR3 spans 14 residues. The CDR3 reads CAWSVSGRAYEQYF. As DNA, the CDR3 is TGTGCCTGGAGTGTGTCGGGGAGGGCCTACGAGCAGTACTTC.

V usage is TRBV7-2 and J usage is TRBJ1-2, with D possibly being TRBD1 (6 bases). CDR1 is SGHTA, CDR2 FQGNSA, per germline. With 5 bases removed from V and 4 bases from J, the gap between germline ends came to 14 bases. The CDR3 contains 14 residues. Here the CDR3 reads CASSPRQEFYGYTF. The CDR3 coding sequence is TGTGCCAGCAGCCCACGACAGGAGTTCTATGGCTACACCTTC.

This clonotype was counted many times. V gene TRBV5-6 combines with J gene TRBJ1-2; D gene uncertain. V gave up 1 base and J gave up 0 bases, with 7 bases separating them. Germline-derived CDR1 and CDR2 are SGHDT and YYEEEE. The CDR3 has 14 residues. The CDR3 coding sequence is TGTGCCAGCAGCTTGATGGTTACTAACTATGGCTACACCTTC. Amino acid sequence: CASSLMVTNYGYTF.

The table lists this clonotype with a few counts. V usage is TRBV28 and J usage is TRBJ2-4, with a possible D match to TRBD1 (6 bases). V shed 2 bases and J shed 0 bases, with 8 bases lying between them. CDR3 length equals 15 residues. From germline, CDR1 is MDHEN and CDR2 SYDVKM. This CDR3 reads CASSLGTIAKNIQYF. The DNA of the CDR3 is TGTGCCAGCAGTTTAGGGACAATAGCCAAAAACATTCAGTACTTC.

This clonotype was seen more than once but under ten times. Here the CDR3 DNA reads TGTGCCAGCAGCCGGCGACTAGCGGGATGGTACGAGCAGTACTTC. Protein sequence: CASSRRLAGWYEQYF. V usage is TRBV7-8 and J usage is TRBJ2-7; TRBD2 matches at 11 bases. Losses at the gene ends were 5 bases for V and 4 bases for J; bases not matched to a gene: 7. Per germline, CDR1 SGHVS and CDR2 FQNEAQ. CDR3 size: 15 residues. Supplemented by reference TRBV7-8 and TRBJ2-7, the full variable domain reads GAGVSQSPRYKVAKRGQDVALRCDPISGHVSLFWYQQALGQGPEFLTYFQNEAQLDKSGLPSDRFFAERPEGSVSTLKIQRTQQEDSAVYLCASSRRLAGWYEQYFGPGTRLTVT.